Reported below is one TCR beta chain. Per the germline V gene, CDR1 is MNHEY and CDR2 is SVGEGT. The V gene lost 4 bases and the J gene lost 1 base, with 10 bases spanning the gap. The CDR3 contains 14 residues. TCRdb reprocessed the 5' RACE reads via MiXCR and lists one record per CDR3 protein. The table records approximately 240,000 distinct CDR3 sequences, around 15% of them present only once. The data stem from a study of identical twins. The chain carries TRBV6-2 or TRBV6-3 and TRBJ1-2; D not resolved. The origin of this receptor is a woman aged 18-35 years in good health. The sample consisted of memory (CD45RO+) T cells sorted from blood. The CDR3 DNA reads as TGTGCCAGCAGTTGGCCGACACGTAACTATGGCTACACCTTC. Residues: CASSWPTRNYGYTF.